The 25 T cell receptor beta chains below come from one sample, sequenced in a study of shared clonotypes between healthy human individuals. Sequenced by immunoSEQ multiplex PCR; TCRdb stores in-frame clones only, minus some. Here the sample spans roughly 2 million clones, approximately 96% being singletons. Sequencing was performed on naive CD4+ T cells sorted from blood. As to subset: CD45RA+ positively selected. These receptor sequences come from a man aged 18-30 years in good health.

Note on this clone: At one of its ends the junction is not consistent with the germline gene, which may arise from a read error. The chain has TRBV20-1 and TRBJ2-2; no clear D. This CDR3 is 10 amino acids long. Germline loops: CDR1 DFQATT, CDR2 SNEGSKA (reference sequence). Written as DNA, the CDR3 is TGCAGCGCGAAAACCGGGGAGCTGTTTTTT. Translation gives CSAKTGELFF.

This chain connects TRBV30 to TRBJ2-5, with D possibly TRBD1 on 5 matching bases. CDR3 length: 17 amino acids. Germline CDR1 reads GTSNPN; CDR2 reads SVGIG (reference sequence). Trimming stripped 5 bases from V and 2 bases from J, with 24 bases between. Here the CDR3 reads CAWSKPLMGRGQETQYF. CDR3 sequence (DNA): TGTGCCTGGTCAAAACCCCTCATGGGAAGGGGACAAGAGACCCAGTACTTC.

The V and J genes are TRBV27 and TRBJ2-1; D may be TRBD1 (5 bases). V gave up 0 bases and J gave up 8 bases, with 11 bases separating them. The CDR3 totals 14 residues. The germline gives CDR1 MNHEY, CDR2 SMNVEV (reference sequence). The chain's CDR3 is CASSLSSREYEQFF. The DNA for the CDR3 is TGTGCCAGCAGTTTATCGAGCAGGGAATATGAGCAGTTCTTC.

This chain connects TRBV28 to TRBJ2-1; 11 bases are shared with TRBD2. The CDR3 runs 16 residues. Trimming at V came to 5 bases and at J to 4 bases, leaving 7 bases not matched to a gene. The germline V gene encodes CDR1 MDHEN and CDR2 SYDVKM. CDR3 sequence reads: CASSTSSGGRYNEQFF. The DNA of the CDR3 is TGTGCCAGCAGTACCTCTAGCGGGGGGAGATACAATGAGCAGTTCTTC. The whole variable domain, filled in from reference TRBV28 and TRBJ2-1, reads DVKVTQSSRYLVKRTGEKVFLECVQDMDHENMFWYRQDPGLGLRLIYFSYDVKMKEKGDIPEGYSVSREKKERFSLILESASTNQTSMYLCASSTSSGGRYNEQFFGPGTRLTVL.

The chain recombines TRBV27 with TRBJ2-1; 13 bases agree with TRBD2. V was clipped by 1 base and J by 3 bases; unmatched bases: 0. CDR3 size: 16 residues. CDR1 is MNHEY, CDR2 SMNVEV, per germline (reference sequence). This CDR3 is CASSLWTSGSYNEQFF. The CDR3 nucleotides read TGTGCCAGCAGTTTATGGACTAGCGGGAGCTACAATGAGCAGTTCTTC.

The chain combines TRBV2 with TRBJ2-2, with 11 bases that match TRBD1. V lost 8 bases to trimming and J lost 7 bases; unmatched junction nucleotides: 15. CDR1 and CDR2 (germline): SNHLY, FYNNEI. The CDR3 is made up of 17 amino acids. CDR3 sequence reads: CASGGQGAQLEGGELFF. The DNA for the CDR3 is TGTGCCAGCGGAGGACAGGGGGCTCAGTTGGAGGGCGGGGAGCTGTTTTTT.

The chain couples TRBV30 to TRBJ2-3; 7 positions match TRBD1. The CDR3 runs 14 residues. Losses at the gene ends were 3 bases for V and 1 base for J; bases not matched to a gene: 4. Germline lookup yields CDR1 GTSNPN and CDR2 SVGIG (reference sequence). Written as DNA, the CDR3 is TGTGCCTGGAGGATAACAGGGGGCACAGATACGCAGTATTTT. Translating it yields CAWRITGGTDTQYF.

The rearrangement uses TRBV10-3 and TRBJ2-7, with TRBD1 identical over 10 bases. The V gene end was trimmed by 3 bases and the J gene end by 2 bases; junction bases not matched to a gene: 4. Germline-derived CDR1 and CDR2 are ENHRY and SYGVKD. The CDR3 is 15 residues long. CDR3 coding DNA: TGTGCCATCAGTGACCCTGGGACAGGGGCCTACGAGCAGTACTTC. Its translation: CAISDPGTGAYEQYF.

The CDR3 reads CASSAGAQYQPQHF. The CDR3 DNA reads as TGTGCCAGCAGTGCAGGGGCGCAGTATCAGCCCCAGCATTTT. The rearrangement links TRBV6-1 to TRBJ1-5; the D gene is possibly TRBD1 (6 bases). Germline V gives CDR1 MNHNS, CDR2 SASEGT. CDR3 length: 14 amino acids. The V gene lost 4 bases and the J gene lost 5 bases, with 12 bases spanning the gap.

The V call is TRBV2, the J call TRBJ2-3; D may be TRBD2 (6 bases). Trimming took 4 bases from V and 6 from J, leaving 11 bases between them. CDR1 is SNHLY, CDR2 FYNNEI, per germline. The CDR3 spans 13 residues. CDR3 sequence (DNA): TGTGCCAGCAGTGTGGCGGGGATGGATACGCAGTATTTT. Amino acid sequence: CASSVAGMDTQYF.

The gene calls are TRBV7-6 and TRBJ1-2; unclear D gene. Germline V CDR1 and CDR2: SGHVS, FNYEAQ. V lost 5 bases and J lost 3, with 7 bases in between. This CDR3 is built from 12 residues. The CDR3 loop reads CASSDGYYGYTF. The CDR3, as DNA: TGTGCCAGCAGCGATGGTTACTATGGCTACACCTTC.

V usage is TRBV30 and J usage is TRBJ2-5; 7 nucleotides match TRBD1. The CDR3 is 14 amino acids. The germline V gene has CDR1 GTSNPN and CDR2 SVGIG (reference sequence). V lost 5 bases and J lost 5; bases outside the gene matches: 11. The CDR3 DNA reads as TGTGCCTGGCAGAATTTCGGACAGGCCGAGACCCAGTACTTC. As protein: CAWQNFGQAETQYF.

As regards this clone: Other DNA sequences in this sample translate to the same CDR3. The chain joins TRBV6-5 to TRBJ1-5; TRBD1 agrees at 7 bases. The CDR3 runs 14 residues. The V segment lost 9 bases and the J segment 2 bases; nucleotides outside the gene matches: 7. CDR1 and CDR2 (germline): MNHEY, SVGAGI. The CDR3 reads CASSATGGNQPQHF. The DNA of the CDR3 is TGTGCCAGTAGCGCTACAGGGGGCAATCAGCCCCAGCATTTT.

The chain recombines TRBV7-8 with TRBJ2-7; TRBD2 matches 11 bases. The CDR3 loop spans 17 amino acids. Trimming removed 5 bases from V and 3 bases from J; junction bases left unmatched: 12. Germline CDR1 and CDR2: SGHVS and FQNEAQ. The CDR3 nucleotides are TGTGCCAGCAGCCCACCCCGCGTGGGACTAGCGGACTACGAGCAGTACTTC. As protein: CASSPPRVGLADYEQYF. The entire variable domain, with the rest obtained from reference TRBV7-8 and TRBJ2-7, is as follows: GAGVSQSPRYKVAKRGQDVALRCDPISGHVSLFWYQQALGQGPEFLTYFQNEAQLDKSGLPSDRFFAERPEGSVSTLKIQRTQQEDSAVYLCASSPPRVGLADYEQYFGPGTRLTVT.

This chain connects TRBV4-1 to TRBJ1-6; D ambiguous. The CDR3 contains 17 residues. Germline CDR1 is MGHRA and CDR2 is YSYEKL. Trimming removed 1 base from V and 0 bases from J, with 10 bases in between. Here the CDR3 DNA reads TGCGCCAGCAGCCAAGTGGCGGGGAGCTCCTATAATTCACCCCTCCACTTT. As protein: CASSQVAGSSYNSPLHF.

This clone was seen a single time. This chain joins TRBV4-1 and TRBJ2-3; TRBD2 matches at 7 bases. CDR1 is MGHRA, CDR2 YSYEKL, per germline. This CDR3 comprises 17 residues. V shed 3 bases and J 4 bases; nucleotides not matched to a gene: 13. The CDR3 here is CASSQSSGGDWADTQYF. CDR3 nucleotides: TGCGCCAGCAGCCAGTCTAGCGGAGGAGACTGGGCAGATACGCAGTATTTT.

V usage is TRBV10-3 and J usage is TRBJ2-3; TRBD2 aligns across 14 bases. CDR1 is ENHRY, CDR2 SYGVKD, per germline. V gave up 7 bases and J gave up 0 bases; unmatched junction bases: 6. The length of the CDR3 is 17 residues. Written as DNA, the CDR3 is TGTGCCATCACCCGGACTAGCGGGGGGAATAGCACAGATACGCAGTATTTT. Protein sequence: CAITRTSGGNSTDTQYF.

CDR3 in DNA: TGCGCCAGCAGCTCTACGTCCCAGCTCCACCTTGAGCAGTTCTTC. It encodes CASSSTSQLHLEQFF. The chain combines TRBV5-1 with TRBJ2-1; D gene unclear. Trimming stripped 3 bases from V and 9 bases from J, with 19 bases between. This CDR3 is 15 amino acids long. Germline CDR1 reads SGHRS; CDR2 reads YFSETQ. The full variable domain, in which reference TRBV5-1 and TRBJ2-1 provide the parts outside the CDR3, is KAGVTQTPRYLIKTRGQQVTLSCSPISGHRSVSWYQQTPGQGLQFLFEYFSETQRNKGNFPGRFSGRQFSNSRSEMNVSTLELGDSALYLCASSSTSQLHLEQFFGPGTRLTVL.

This clone was found once. The V and J genes are TRBV5-4 and TRBJ1-1; D not certain. Germline CDR1 is SGHNT and CDR2 is YYREEE (reference sequence). V was clipped by 9 bases and J by 1 base, with 13 bases between them. The CDR3 spans 13 residues. The CDR3 DNA sequence: TGTGCCAATTCCCAGAGTGCGAACACTGAAGCTTTCTTT. It translates to CANSQSANTEAFF.

This chain uses TRBV5-6 with TRBJ2-5, with D perhaps matching TRBD1 (5 bases). V lost 5 bases to trimming and J lost 5 bases, with 25 bases between them. Germline CDR1 reads SGHDT; CDR2 reads YYEEEE. CDR3 length equals 17 residues. DNA of the CDR3: TGTGCCAGCAGTTTCTTAAAATCTATGGGGCTGCGGGAGACCCAGTACTTC. Translation: CASSFLKSMGLRETQYF. Variable domain in full (rest from reference TRBV5-6 and TRBJ2-5): DAGVTQSPTHLIKTRGQQVTLRCSPKSGHDTVSWYQQALGQGPQFIFQYYEEEERQRGNFPDRFSGHQFPNYSSELNVNALLLGDSALYLCASSFLKSMGLRETQYFGPGTRLLVL.

This chain connects TRBV4-1 to TRBJ1-1, with unresolved D. CDR1 MGHRA and CDR2 YSYEKL come from the germline V gene. The V end was cut by 2 bases, the J end by 1 base, with 11 bases between. The CDR3 runs to 15 residues. The CDR3 region has the DNA TGCGCCAGCAGCCAACTGGGTGTTTCGAACACTGAAGCTTTCTTT. It is translated as CASSQLGVSNTEAFF.

The chain carries TRBV6-1 and TRBJ1-2; possible D gene TRBD1, 5 bases. V shed 1 base and J shed 2 bases, with 11 bases lying between them. Germline V lookup: CDR1 MNHNS, CDR2 SASEGT. CDR3 length: 15 amino acids. The CDR3 nucleotides read TGTGCCAGCAGTGAAGAGGGCAGGGTCAACTATGGCTACACCTTC. Protein product: CASSEEGRVNYGYTF.

In its sample, this clone was seen once. This chain links TRBV5-6 with TRBJ2-1; D is perhaps TRBD1 (5 bases). V lost 5 bases and J lost 8, with 14 bases in between. Germline assignment: CDR1 SGHDT and CDR2 YYEEEE. This CDR3 has 13 residues. CDR3 sequence reads: CASSSGIRDEQFF. DNA of the CDR3: TGTGCCAGCAGTTCAGGGATTCGGGATGAGCAGTTCTTC.

The rearrangement links TRBV11-2 to TRBJ1-3, with a weak D call TRBD1 (5 bases). This CDR3 spans 18 amino acids. V dropped 0 bases and J dropped 4 bases, with 19 bases sitting between them. Germline CDR1 is SGHAT and CDR2 is FQNNGV. The CDR3 DNA follows: TGTGCCAGCAGCTTAGACTCGTGGGGGACGGCGGGAGGAAACACCATATATTTT. Amino acids: CASSLDSWGTAGGNTIYF.

A word on this clone: Distinct nucleotide sequences in the sample also encode this CDR3. The J gene is TRBJ1-2, the V gene TRBV9, with a possible D match to TRBD1 (5 bases). Germline V gives CDR1 SGDLS, CDR2 YYNGEE. Trimming removed 0 bases from V and 9 bases from J, with 6 bases in between. The CDR3 loop spans 11 amino acids. This CDR3 is CASSVEGSYTF. CDR3 bases: TGTGCCAGCAGCGTAGAGGGGAGCTACACCTTC.